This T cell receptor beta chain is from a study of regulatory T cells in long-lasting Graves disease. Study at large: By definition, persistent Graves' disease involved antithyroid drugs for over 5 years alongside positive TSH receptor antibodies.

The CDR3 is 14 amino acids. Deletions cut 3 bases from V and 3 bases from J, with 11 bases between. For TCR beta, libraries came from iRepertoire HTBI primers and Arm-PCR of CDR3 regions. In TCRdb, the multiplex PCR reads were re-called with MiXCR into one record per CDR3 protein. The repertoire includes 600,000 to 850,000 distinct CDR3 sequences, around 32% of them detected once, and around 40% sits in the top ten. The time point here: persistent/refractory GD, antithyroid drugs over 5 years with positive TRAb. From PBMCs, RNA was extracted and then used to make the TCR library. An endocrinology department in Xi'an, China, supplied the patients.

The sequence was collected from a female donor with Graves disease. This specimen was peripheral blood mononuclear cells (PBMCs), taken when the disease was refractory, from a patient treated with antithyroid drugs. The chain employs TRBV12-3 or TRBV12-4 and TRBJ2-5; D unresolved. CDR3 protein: CASSFRGVKETQYF. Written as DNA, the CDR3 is TGTGCCAGCAGTTTCAGAGGAGTTAAAGAGACCCAGTACTTC.